The text below deals with one T cell receptor (beta chain). This sample is drawn from a study of blood T cell repertoires in COVID-19. The CDR3 extends over 15 amino acids. The junction had 10 bases not matched to a gene; V was cut back by 4 bases and J by 6 bases. Germline-derived CDR1 and CDR2 are LNHDA and SQIVND (reference sequence). TCRdb's copy holds only in-frame clones and misses some; the assay was immunoSEQ multiplex PCR. In the table there are around 99,000 clones, around 80% of which are singletons. Sequencing was performed on peripheral blood. The V call is TRBV19, the J call TRBJ2-5; 8 nucleotides line up with TRBD1. The TCR sequence derives from a human donor in a cohort sampled during active or convalescent COVID-19. The CDR3 spells CASSTYRGFSQTQYF. The CDR3 bases are TGTGCCAGTAGTACCTACAGGGGGTTCAGTCAGACCCAGTACTTC.